These 3 T cell receptor beta chains were all obtained from the same sample, sequenced in a study of CD4 T cells in relation to SARS-CoV-2 and coronaviruses. Their specific antigens are unknown. Measured with immunoSEQ multiplex PCR; TCRdb has only the in-frame clones, and not every one. The sample has some 40,000 clones; approximately 83% are singletons. The sample comprised naive CD4+ T cells from PBMCs, cultured in vitro. As to subset: naive CD4+ T cells isolated by negative enrichment. The source is an adult with COVID-19.

The chain has TRBV28 and TRBJ1-1; tentatively, D is TRBD1 (6 bases). The germline CDR1 and CDR2 sequences are MDHEN and SYDVKM. The V end lost 6 bases, the J end lost 0 bases, and 17 bases lay between the germline ends. The CDR3 is 16 amino acids. CDR3 residues: CASRGFAGQLNTEAFF. In DNA, the CDR3 is TGTGCCAGCAGGGGATTTGCCGGACAGTTGAACACTGAAGCTTTCTTT.

The chain joins TRBV18 to TRBJ2-7; 7 bases line up with TRBD1. Germline assignment: CDR1 KGHSH and CDR2 LQKENI. The CDR3 covers 13 residues. Germline trimming cut 3 bases from V and 4 bases from J; bases unmatched to any gene: 3. CDR3 in DNA: TGTGCCAGCTCACCGGGACAGCTTTACGAGCAGTACTTC. Amino acid sequence: CASSPGQLYEQYF.

This clone appeared a single time. The chain links TRBV27 to TRBJ2-5, with D tentatively TRBD2 (6 bases). The germline CDR1 and CDR2 sequences are MNHEY and SMNVEV (reference sequence). CDR3 size: 15 residues. V lost 1 base to trimming and J lost 5 bases, with 14 bases between them. CDR3 protein: CASSLFRGLGETQYF. Here the CDR3 DNA reads TGTGCCAGCAGTTTATTCCGGGGGTTAGGGGAGACCCAGTACTTC.